Below are 9 T cell receptor beta chains sequenced from a single sample in a study of blood T cell repertoires in COVID-19. Sequencing was performed with immunoSEQ multiplex PCR; in TCRdb, only in-frame clones are kept and a portion is missing. The sample has about 150,000 clones, approximately 80% seen once. The sample taken for sequencing was peripheral blood. All receptors derive from a human donor in a cohort sampled during active COVID-19.

The chain carries TRBV5-4 and TRBJ2-5; possible D gene TRBD2, 6 bases. V lost 2 bases, J lost 3 bases, and 8 bases lay in between. This CDR3 contains 13 residues. CDR1 and CDR2 from the germline V gene are SGHNT and YYREEE (reference sequence). The CDR3 DNA is TGTGCCAGCAGCTTCCCGGGAGAAGAGACCCAGTACTTC. Translated, it gives CASSFPGEETQYF.

This clone appeared once. This chain links TRBV4-2 with TRBJ2-3; D gene uncertain. The CDR3 has 15 amino acids. The germline gives CDR1 LGHNA, CDR2 YNFKEQ. Trimming took off 2 bases at V and 2 bases at J, with 11 bases between the two ends. CDR3 sequence (DNA): TGTGCCAGCAGCCAAAACTTACCCCCCACAGATACGCAGTATTTT. It yields the protein CASSQNLPPTDTQYF.

This chain connects TRBV7-9 to TRBJ1-2, with TRBD1 as a possible D gene (5 bases). V lost 2 bases, J lost 3 bases, and 10 bases lay in between. Germline V gene sequence: CDR1 SEHNR, CDR2 FQNEAQ (reference sequence). This CDR3 spans 14 amino acids. The CDR3 DNA reads as TGTGCCAGCAGCTTACTTCCCAGGGACTATGGCTACACCTTC. Translated: CASSLLPRDYGYTF.

In the case of this clone: Additional DNA sequences in this sample encode the identical CDR3. The V gene is TRBV11-3, the J gene TRBJ2-3, with no clear D. Trimming cost V 1 base and J 0 bases, with 5 bases left between them. The CDR3 totals 14 residues. Per germline, CDR1 SGHNT and CDR2 YENEEA. This CDR3 is CASSLVTSTDTQYF. The DNA for the CDR3 is TGTGCCAGCAGCTTAGTAACTAGCACAGATACGCAGTATTTT.

The rearrangement joins TRBV5-1 to TRBJ1-6; no reliable D call. CDR1 and CDR2 from the germline V gene are SGHRS and YFSETQ. Trimming shortened V by 3 bases and J by 10 bases, and 14 bases separated the two germline ends. This CDR3 is 14 amino acids long. Here the CDR3 reads CASSYYSGGSPLHF. CDR3 DNA: TGCGCCAGCAGCTATTATAGTGGAGGGTCACCCCTCCACTTT.

The chain recombines TRBV6-1 with TRBJ2-7; 9 bases align to TRBD2. The CDR3 is 15 residues long. V shed 3 bases, J shed 3 bases, and the junction held 6 bases outside the gene matches. Germline V CDR1 and CDR2: MNHNS, SASEGT. The CDR3 bases are TGTGCCAGCAGTGAGGGGCTAGCGGGATTCTACGAGCAGTACGTC. Protein sequence: CASSEGLAGFYEQYV.

The J gene is TRBJ2-1, the V gene TRBV6-5; 14 nucleotides align to TRBD2. In germline, CDR1 is MNHEY, CDR2 SVGAGI. The CDR3 runs 14 residues. Trimming cost V 6 bases and J 8 bases; bases outside gene matches: 3. CDR3 sequence reads: CASRGTSGGHEQFF. The DNA for the CDR3 is TGTGCCAGCAGAGGGACTAGCGGGGGCCATGAGCAGTTCTTC.

The chain combines TRBV11-2 with TRBJ1-2; TRBD1 aligns across 8 bases. The CDR3 is 15 amino acids. Germline assignment: CDR1 SGHAT and CDR2 FQNNGV. The V segment lost 5 bases and the J segment 0 bases; nucleotides outside the gene matches: 5. CDR3 in amino acids: CASSQRTGTNYGYTF. DNA for the CDR3: TGTGCCAGCAGCCAAAGGACAGGGACTAACTATGGCTACACCTTC.

The V call is TRBV27, the J call TRBJ1-2; 10 nucleotides align to TRBD1. Germline V gene data show CDR1 as MNHEY and CDR2 as SMNVEV (reference sequence). The CDR3 spans 15 residues. J gave up 5 bases and V 4 bases, and 7 bases lay outside the gene matches. This CDR3 reads CASSSPTGGTYGYTF. The CDR3 DNA sequence: TGTGCCAGCAGTTCCCCGACAGGGGGCACATATGGCTACACCTTC.